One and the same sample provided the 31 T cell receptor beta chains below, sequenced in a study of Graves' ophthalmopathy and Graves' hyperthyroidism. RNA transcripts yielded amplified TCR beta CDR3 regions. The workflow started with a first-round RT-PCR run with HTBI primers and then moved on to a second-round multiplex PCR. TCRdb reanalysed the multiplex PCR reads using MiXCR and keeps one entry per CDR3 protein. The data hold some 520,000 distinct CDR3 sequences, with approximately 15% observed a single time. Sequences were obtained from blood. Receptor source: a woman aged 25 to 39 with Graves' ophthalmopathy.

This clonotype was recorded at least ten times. CDR3 region: CASSYTVNGQYF. CDR3 bases: TGTGCCAGCAGTTATACAGTTAACGGGCAGTACTTC. The V call is TRBV12-3 or TRBV12-4, the J call TRBJ2-7; D uncertain. V was clipped by 4 bases and J by 9 bases, with 13 bases between them. The CDR3 sequence is 12 residues long.

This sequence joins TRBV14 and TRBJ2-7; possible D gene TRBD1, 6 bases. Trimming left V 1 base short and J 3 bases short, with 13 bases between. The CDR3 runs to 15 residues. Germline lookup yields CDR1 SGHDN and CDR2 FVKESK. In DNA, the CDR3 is TGTGCCAGCAGCCAAGTTGCAGGGGTTCTCTACGAGCAGTACTTC. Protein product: CASSQVAGVLYEQYF.

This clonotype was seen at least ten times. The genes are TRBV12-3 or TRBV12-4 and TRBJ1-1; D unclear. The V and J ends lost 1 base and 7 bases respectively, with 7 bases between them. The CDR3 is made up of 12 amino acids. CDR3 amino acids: CASSLGLGEAFF. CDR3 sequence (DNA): TGTGCCAGCAGTTTAGGGCTCGGTGAAGCTTTCTTT.

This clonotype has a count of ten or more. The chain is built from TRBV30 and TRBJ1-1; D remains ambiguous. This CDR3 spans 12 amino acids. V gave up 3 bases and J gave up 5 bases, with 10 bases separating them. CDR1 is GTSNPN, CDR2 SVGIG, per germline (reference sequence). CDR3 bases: TGTGCCTGGAGGGGCCCGGGAACTGAAGCTTTCTTT. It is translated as CAWRGPGTEAFF.

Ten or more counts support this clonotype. This chain's CDR3 is CSARAGTFYEQYF. CDR3 nucleotides: TGCAGTGCTAGGGCCGGGACCTTCTACGAGCAGTACTTC. This rearrangement joins TRBV20-1 to TRBJ2-7, with D perhaps matching TRBD1 or TRBD2 (5 bases each). The CDR3 has 13 residues. Trimming took 3 bases from V and 3 from J, leaving 12 bases between them. CDR1 DFQATT and CDR2 SNEGSKA come from the germline V gene (reference sequence).

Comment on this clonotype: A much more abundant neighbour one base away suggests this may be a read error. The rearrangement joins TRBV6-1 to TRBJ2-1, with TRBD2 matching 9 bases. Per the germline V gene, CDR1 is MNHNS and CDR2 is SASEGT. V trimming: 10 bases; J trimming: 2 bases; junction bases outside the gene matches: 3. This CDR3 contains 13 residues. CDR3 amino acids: CATRLAAYNEQFF. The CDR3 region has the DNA TGTGCCACCAGACTAGCGGCCTACAATGAGCAGTTCTTC.

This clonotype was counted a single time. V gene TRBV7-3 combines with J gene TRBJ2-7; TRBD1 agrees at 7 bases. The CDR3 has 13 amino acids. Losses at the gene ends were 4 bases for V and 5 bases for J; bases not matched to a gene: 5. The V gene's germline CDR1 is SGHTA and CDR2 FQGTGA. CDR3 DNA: TGTGCCAGCAGCTGGACGGGGACAGACGAGCAGTACTTC. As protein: CASSWTGTDEQYF.

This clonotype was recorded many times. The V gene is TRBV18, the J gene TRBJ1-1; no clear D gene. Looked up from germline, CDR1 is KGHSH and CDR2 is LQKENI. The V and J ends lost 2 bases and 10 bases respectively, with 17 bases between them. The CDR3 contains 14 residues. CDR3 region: CASSPNQDYRRAFF. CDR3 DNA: TGTGCCAGCTCACCAAATCAGGATTACCGAAGAGCTTTCTTT. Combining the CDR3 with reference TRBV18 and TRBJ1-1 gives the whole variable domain NAGVMQNPRHLVRRRGQEARLRCSPMKGHSHVYWYRQLPEEGLKFMVYLQKENIIDESGMPKERFSAEFPKEGPSILRIQQVVRGDSAAYFCASSPNQDYRRAFFGQGTRLTVV.

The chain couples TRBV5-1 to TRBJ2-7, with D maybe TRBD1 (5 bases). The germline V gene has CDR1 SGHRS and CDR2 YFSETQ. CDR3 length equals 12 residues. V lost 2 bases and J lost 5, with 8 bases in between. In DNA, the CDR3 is TGCGCCAGCAGCTTTCAGGGTCACGAGCAGTACTTC. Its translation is CASSFQGHEQYF.

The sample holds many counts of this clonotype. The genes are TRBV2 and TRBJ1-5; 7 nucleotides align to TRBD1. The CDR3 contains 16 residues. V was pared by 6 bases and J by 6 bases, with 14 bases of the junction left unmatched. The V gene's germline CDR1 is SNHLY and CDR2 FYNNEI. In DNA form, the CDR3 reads TGTGCCAGCAGGGCGGAGGGGGCCCCAGAAGGTCAGCCCCAGCATTTT. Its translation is CASRAEGAPEGQPQHF.

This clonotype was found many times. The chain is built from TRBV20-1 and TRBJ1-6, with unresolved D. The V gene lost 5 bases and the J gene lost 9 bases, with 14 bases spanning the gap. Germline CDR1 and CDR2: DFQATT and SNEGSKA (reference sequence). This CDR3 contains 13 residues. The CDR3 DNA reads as TGCAGTGCTGCCGCCGACATTACTTCACCCCTCCACTTT. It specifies CSAAADITSPLHF.

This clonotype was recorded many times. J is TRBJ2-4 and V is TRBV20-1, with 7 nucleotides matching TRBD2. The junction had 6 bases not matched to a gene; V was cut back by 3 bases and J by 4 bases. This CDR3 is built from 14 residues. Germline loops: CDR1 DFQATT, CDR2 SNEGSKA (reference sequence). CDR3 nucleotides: TGCAGTGCTAGGCGCAGCGGGGAAAAAAACATTCAGTACTTC. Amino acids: CSARRSGEKNIQYF.

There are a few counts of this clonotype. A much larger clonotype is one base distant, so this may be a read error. In DNA form, the CDR3 reads TGTGCCAGCTCACGATGGACAGGGGCCCTAAGTCAAGAGACCCAGTACTTC. This gives the protein CASSRWTGALSQETQYF. This chain connects TRBV6-1 to TRBJ2-5; the match to TRBD1 covers 9 bases. Germline V gene data show CDR1 as MNHNS and CDR2 as SASEGT. The trim removed 8 bases at V and 2 bases at J, leaving 15 bases unmatched. This CDR3 is 17 amino acids long.

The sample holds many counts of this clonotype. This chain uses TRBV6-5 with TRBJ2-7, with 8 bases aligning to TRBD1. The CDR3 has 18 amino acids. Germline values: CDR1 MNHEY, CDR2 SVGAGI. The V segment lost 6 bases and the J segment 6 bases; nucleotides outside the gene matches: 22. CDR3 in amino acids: CASSTQGAAGPGIPEQYF. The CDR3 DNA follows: TGTGCCAGCAGCACCCAGGGGGCTGCGGGACCAGGGATACCCGAGCAGTACTTC.

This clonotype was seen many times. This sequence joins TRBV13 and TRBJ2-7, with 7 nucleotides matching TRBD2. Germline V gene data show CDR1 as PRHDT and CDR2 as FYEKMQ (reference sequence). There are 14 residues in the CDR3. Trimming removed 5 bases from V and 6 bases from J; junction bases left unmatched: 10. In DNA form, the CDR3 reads TGTGCCAGCAGCCTTAGCGGGCGAACGTCCGAGCAGTACTTC. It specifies CASSLSGRTSEQYF. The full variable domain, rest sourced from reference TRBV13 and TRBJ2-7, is AAGVIQSPRHLIKEKRETATLKCYPIPRHDTVYWYQQGPGQDPQFLISFYEKMQSDKGSIPDRFSAQQFSDYHSELNMSSLELGDSALYFCASSLSGRTSEQYFGPGTRLTVT.

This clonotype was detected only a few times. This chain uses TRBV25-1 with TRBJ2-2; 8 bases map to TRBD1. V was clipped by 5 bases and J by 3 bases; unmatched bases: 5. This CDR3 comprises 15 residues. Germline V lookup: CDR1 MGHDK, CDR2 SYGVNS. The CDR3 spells CASSNLGQDTGELFF. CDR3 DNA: TGTGCCAGCAGTAACCTGGGACAGGACACCGGGGAGCTGTTTTTT.

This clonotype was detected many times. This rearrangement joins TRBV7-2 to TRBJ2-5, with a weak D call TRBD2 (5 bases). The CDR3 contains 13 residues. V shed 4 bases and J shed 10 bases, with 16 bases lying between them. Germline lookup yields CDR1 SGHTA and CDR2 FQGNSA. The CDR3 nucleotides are TGTGCCAGCAGCTCTGGACCCACCGGGGACCAGTACTTC. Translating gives CASSSGPTGDQYF.

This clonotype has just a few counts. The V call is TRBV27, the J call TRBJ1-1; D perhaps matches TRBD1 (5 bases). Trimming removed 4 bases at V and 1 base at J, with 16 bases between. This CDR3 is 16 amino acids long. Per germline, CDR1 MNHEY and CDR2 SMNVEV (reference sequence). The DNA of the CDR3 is TGTGCCAGCAGTTCCAGGGACCCACGAGGGAACACTGAAGCTTTCTTT. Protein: CASSSRDPRGNTEAFF.

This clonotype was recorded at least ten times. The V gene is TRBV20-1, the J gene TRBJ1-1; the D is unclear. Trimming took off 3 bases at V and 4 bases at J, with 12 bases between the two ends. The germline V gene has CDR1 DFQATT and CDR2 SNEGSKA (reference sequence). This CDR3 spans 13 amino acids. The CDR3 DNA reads TGCAGTGCTAGTCGAGACCCCGGCACTGAAGCTTTCTTT. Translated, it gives CSASRDPGTEAFF.

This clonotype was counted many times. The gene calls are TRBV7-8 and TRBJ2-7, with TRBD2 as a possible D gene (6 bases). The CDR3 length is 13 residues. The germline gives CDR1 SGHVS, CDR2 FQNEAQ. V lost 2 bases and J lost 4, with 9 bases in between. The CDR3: CASSLRAGYEQYF. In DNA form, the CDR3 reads TGTGCCAGCAGCTTAAGGGCGGGGTACGAGCAGTACTTC.

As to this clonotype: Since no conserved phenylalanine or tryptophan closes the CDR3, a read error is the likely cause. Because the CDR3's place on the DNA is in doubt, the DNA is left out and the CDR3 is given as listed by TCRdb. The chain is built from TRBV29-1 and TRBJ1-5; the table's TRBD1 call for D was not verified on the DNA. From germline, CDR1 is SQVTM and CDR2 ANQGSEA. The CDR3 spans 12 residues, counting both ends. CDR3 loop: CSVRQGHQPQQL.

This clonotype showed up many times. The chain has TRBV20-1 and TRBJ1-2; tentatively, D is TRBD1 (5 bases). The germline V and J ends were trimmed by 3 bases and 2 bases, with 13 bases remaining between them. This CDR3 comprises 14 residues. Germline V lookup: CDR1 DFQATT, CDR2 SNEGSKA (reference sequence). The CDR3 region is CSASRTSTNYGYTF. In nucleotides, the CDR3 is TGCAGTGCTAGTCGGACATCGACGAACTATGGCTACACCTTC.

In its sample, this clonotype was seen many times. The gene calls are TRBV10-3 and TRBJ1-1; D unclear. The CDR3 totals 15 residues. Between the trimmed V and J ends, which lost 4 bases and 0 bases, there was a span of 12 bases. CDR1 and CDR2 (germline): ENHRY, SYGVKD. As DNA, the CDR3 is TGTGCCATCAGTGGGGCAGCAAGAATGAACACTGAAGCTTTCTTT. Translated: CAISGAARMNTEAFF.

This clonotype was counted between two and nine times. CDR3 nucleotides: TGCAGCGTTGAAGTAGGGGGCCACGAGCAGTACTTC. Translation gives CSVEVGGHEQYF. The V call is TRBV29-1, the J call TRBJ2-7; 7 nucleotides align to TRBD1. Trimming took 1 base from V and 5 from J; bases not matched to a gene: 2. This CDR3 has 12 residues. The germline CDR1 and CDR2 sequences are SQVTM and ANQGSEA.

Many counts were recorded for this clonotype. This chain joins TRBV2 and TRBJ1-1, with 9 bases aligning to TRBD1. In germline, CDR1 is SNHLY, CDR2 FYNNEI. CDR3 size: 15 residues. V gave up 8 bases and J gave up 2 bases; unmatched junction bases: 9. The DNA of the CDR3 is TGTGCCAGCTACGGACAGGGGTTACCTAACACTGAAGCTTTCTTT. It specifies CASYGQGLPNTEAFF.

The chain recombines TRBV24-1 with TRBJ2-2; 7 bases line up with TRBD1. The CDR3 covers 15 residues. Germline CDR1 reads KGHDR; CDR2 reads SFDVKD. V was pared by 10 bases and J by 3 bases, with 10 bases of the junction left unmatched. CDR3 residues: CATFTGVTDTGELFF. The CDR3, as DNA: TGTGCCACTTTTACAGGGGTGACCGACACCGGGGAGCTGTTTTTT.

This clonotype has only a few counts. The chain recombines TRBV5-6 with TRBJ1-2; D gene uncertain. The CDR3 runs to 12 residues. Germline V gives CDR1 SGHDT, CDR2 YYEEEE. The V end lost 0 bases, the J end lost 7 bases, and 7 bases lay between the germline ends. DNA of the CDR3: TGTGCCAGCAGCTTGGAGGTCGGTGGCTACACCTTC. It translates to CASSLEVGGYTF.

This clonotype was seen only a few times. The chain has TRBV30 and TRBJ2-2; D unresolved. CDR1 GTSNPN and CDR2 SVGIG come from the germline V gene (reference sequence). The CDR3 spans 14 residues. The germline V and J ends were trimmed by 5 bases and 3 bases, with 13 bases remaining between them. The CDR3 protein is CAWHEKIDTGELFF. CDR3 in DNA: TGTGCCTGGCATGAGAAGATTGACACCGGGGAGCTGTTTTTT.

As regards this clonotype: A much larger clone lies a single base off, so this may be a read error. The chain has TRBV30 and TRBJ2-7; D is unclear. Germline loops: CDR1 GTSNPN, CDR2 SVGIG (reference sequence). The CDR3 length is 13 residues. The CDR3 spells CAWGDDLSYGQYF. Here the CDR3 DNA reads TGTGCCTGGGGGGATGACTTGTCCTACGGGCAGTACTTC.

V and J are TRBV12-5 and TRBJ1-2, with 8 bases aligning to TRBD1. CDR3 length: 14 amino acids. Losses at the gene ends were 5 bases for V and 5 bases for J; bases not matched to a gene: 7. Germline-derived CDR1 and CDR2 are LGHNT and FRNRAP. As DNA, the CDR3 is TGTGCTAGTGGTCCAGGACAGGGCGGGTATGGCTACACCTTC. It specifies CASGPGQGGYGYTF.

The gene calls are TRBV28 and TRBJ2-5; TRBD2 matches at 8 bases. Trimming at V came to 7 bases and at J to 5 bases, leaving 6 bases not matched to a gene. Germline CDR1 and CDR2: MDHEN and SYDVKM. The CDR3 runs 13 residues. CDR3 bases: TGTGCCAGCACCCCGGGGGGGAGGGAGACCCAGTACTTC. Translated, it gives CASTPGGRETQYF.